The 26 T cell receptor beta chains below come from one sample, sequenced in a study of T cell changes during pregnancy in multiple sclerosis. Generated by immunoSEQ multiplex PCR, the TCRdb table keeps only in-frame clones and is missing some. The top ten hold around 0.5% of the sample, which has 50,000 or so clones, around 93% seen once. The specimen was CD4+ T cells from peripheral blood mononuclear cells, collected after pregnancy. These receptors all stem from a female donor with multiple sclerosis, enrolled in a pregnancy study.

The chain links TRBV28 to TRBJ2-7; possibly TRBD2 for D (6 bases). This CDR3 is 14 amino acids long. Trimming pared 3 bases from V and 6 bases from J, leaving 15 bases between. Germline CDR1 is MDHEN and CDR2 is SYDVKM. Here the CDR3 DNA reads TGTGCCAGCAGTTTTAGGGACTTCCGAGGCGAGCAGTACTTC. Amino acid sequence: CASSFRDFRGEQYF. The entire variable domain, with the rest obtained from reference TRBV28 and TRBJ2-7, is as follows: DVKVTQSSRYLVKRTGEKVFLECVQDMDHENMFWYRQDPGLGLRLIYFSYDVKMKEKGDIPEGYSVSREKKERFSLILESASTNQTSMYLCASSFRDFRGEQYFGPGTRLTVT.

The V gene is TRBV5-1, the J gene TRBJ1-1, with 7 bases matching TRBD1. With V trimmed by 4 bases and J by 10 bases, 7 bases remained unmatched. Germline CDR1 reads SGHRS; CDR2 reads YFSETQ. This CDR3 is built from 12 residues. The DNA of the CDR3 is TGCGCCAGCAGCGGGGGGACAGTCAGAGCTTTCTTT. This sequence encodes CASSGGTVRAFF.

The gene calls are TRBV7-9 and TRBJ1-2; 7 bases match TRBD1. The CDR3 has 13 amino acids. Germline V gene sequence: CDR1 SEHNR, CDR2 FQNEAQ (reference sequence). V was pared by 5 bases and J by 8 bases, with 8 bases of the junction left unmatched. CDR3 in DNA: TGTGCCAGCAGCAACGACAGGGCTATCGGCTACACCTTC. Its translation: CASSNDRAIGYTF.

This clone was seen just once. The chain has TRBV29-1 and TRBJ2-5; 8 bases match TRBD1. The CDR3 has 14 amino acids. Germline V gene lookup returns CDR1 SQVTM and CDR2 ANQGSEA. J was trimmed by 5 bases and V by 8 bases; bases with no gene match: 13. The CDR3 protein is CSSKAGGWGETQYF. In DNA, the CDR3 is TGCAGCTCCAAGGCAGGGGGCTGGGGCGAGACCCAGTACTTC.

The chain is built from TRBV29-1 and TRBJ1-1, with TRBD1 as a possible D gene (5 bases). The CDR3 spans 12 residues. The germline V and J ends were trimmed by 4 bases and 6 bases, with 12 bases remaining between them. Germline V CDR1 and CDR2: SQVTM, ANQGSEA. CDR3 bases: TGCAGCGTTGTGGGGGGAGGGGCTGAAGCTTTCTTT. Amino acids: CSVVGGGAEAFF.

The gene calls are TRBV5-1 and TRBJ2-7; 7 nucleotides agree with TRBD2. With V trimmed by 0 bases and J by 5 bases, 8 bases remained unmatched. The germline gives CDR1 SGHRS, CDR2 YFSETQ. The CDR3 consists of 15 residues. CDR3 DNA sequence: TGCGCCAGCAGCTTGGGGTGGGGGGGGTTTAACGAGCAGTACTTC. It codes for CASSLGWGGFNEQYF.

V and J are TRBV7-6 and TRBJ1-4, with TRBD1 identical over 8 bases. The germline gives CDR1 SGHVS, CDR2 FNYEAQ. V was clipped by 5 bases and J by 6 bases; unmatched bases: 8. The CDR3 contains 15 residues. The CDR3 nucleotides read TGTGCCAGCAGCCGTGACAGGGGTGGGGATGAAAAACTGTTTTTT. Translation gives CASSRDRGGDEKLFF.

This clone was observed a single time. The V call is TRBV5-6, the J call TRBJ2-5; perhaps TRBD2 as D (6 bases). V shed 4 bases and J shed 2 bases, with 12 bases lying between them. This CDR3 comprises 14 residues. CDR1 is SGHDT, CDR2 YYEEEE, per germline. The DNA for the CDR3 is TGTGCCAGCAGCGGTTATGCGGGGCAAGAGACCCAGTACTTC. Amino acid sequence: CASSGYAGQETQYF.

CDR3 protein: CASSIQGNQPQHF. DNA for the CDR3: TGTGCCAGCAGTATACAGGGGAATCAGCCCCAGCATTTT. This sequence joins TRBV2 and TRBJ1-5; 7 bases are shared with TRBD1. The CDR3 is 13 residues long. CDR1 and CDR2 from the germline V gene are SNHLY and FYNNEI. Unmatched junction bases numbered 2, after V lost 5 bases and J lost 4 bases.

V and J are TRBV9 and TRBJ2-2; possible D gene TRBD2, 7 bases. V was pared by 4 bases and J by 4 bases, with 17 bases between. Germline V gene data show CDR1 as SGDLS and CDR2 as YYNGEE. This CDR3 comprises 16 residues. The CDR3 bases are TGTGCCAGCAGCACGCGACGGGGAGGGGGCACCGGGGAGCTGTTTTTT. Translating gives CASSTRRGGGTGELFF.

CDR3 sequence: CASKYPRAGLTDTQYF. The CDR3 nucleotides read TGCGCCAGCAAATACCCACGAGCGGGATTGACAGATACGCAGTATTTT. The chain recombines TRBV23-1 with TRBJ2-3, with 7 nucleotides matching TRBD2. TRBV23-1 is recorded as an ORF, its role being uncertain. J gave up 3 bases and V 7 bases, and 13 bases lay outside the gene matches. CDR3 length: 16 amino acids.

The chain uses TRBV5-6 and TRBJ1-1; the D is unclear. This CDR3 region has 16 residues. Germline CDR1 and CDR2: SGHDT and YYEEEE. Deletions cut 4 bases from V and 0 bases from J, with 16 bases between. The CDR3 region is CASSRRQDYMNTEAFF. The CDR3 DNA reads TGTGCCAGCAGCCGACGGCAGGATTACATGAACACTGAAGCTTTCTTT.

The chain joins TRBV15 to TRBJ1-3, with unresolved D. Trimming removed 0 bases from V and 1 base from J, with 13 bases in between. CDR1 and CDR2 from the germline V gene are LNHNV and YYDKDF (reference sequence). This CDR3 comprises 17 residues. The CDR3 region has the DNA TGTGCCACCAGCAGAGAACCTATCTGGAGGTCTGGAAACACCATATATTTT. It specifies CATSREPIWRSGNTIYF.

The CDR3 spells CASSHDRDSLKRSPNYGYTF. The CDR3 bases are TGCGCCAGCAGCCATGATCGGGACAGCCTTAAAAGGAGCCCTAACTATGGCTACACCTTC. The gene calls are TRBV4-1 and TRBJ1-2; TRBD1 matches 7 bases. The V gene end was trimmed by 3 bases and the J gene end by 0 bases; junction bases not matched to a gene: 19. This CDR3 comprises 20 residues. Germline CDR1 is MGHRA and CDR2 is YSYEKL.

This chain links TRBV12-5 with TRBJ2-3; tentatively, D is TRBD2 (6 bases). V dropped 4 bases and J dropped 3 bases, with 14 bases sitting between them. CDR1 and CDR2 (germline): LGHNT, FRNRAP. The CDR3 consists of 15 residues. In nucleotides, the CDR3 is TGTGCTAGTGGTTGGAGGGGATCAGGAACAGATACGCAGTATTTT. As protein: CASGWRGSGTDTQYF.

This clone has just one count. V usage is TRBV29-1 and J usage is TRBJ2-1, with 9 bases that match TRBD2. Germline V gives CDR1 SQVTM, CDR2 ANQGSEA. The CDR3 covers 14 residues. J gave up 4 bases and V 1 base, and 2 bases lay outside the gene matches. Written as DNA, the CDR3 is TGCAGCGTTGAAGGGACTAGCGAATACAATGAGCAGTTCTTC. Amino acid sequence: CSVEGTSEYNEQFF.

The chain joins TRBV7-9 to TRBJ2-3, with 10 bases matching TRBD1. Germline V gene sequence: CDR1 SEHNR, CDR2 FQNEAQ (reference sequence). V gave up 5 bases and J gave up 5 bases; unmatched junction bases: 7. This CDR3 region has 15 residues. CDR3 residues: CASSHWDRGKDTQYF. As DNA, the CDR3 is TGTGCCAGCAGCCACTGGGACAGGGGAAAAGATACGCAGTATTTT. Full variable domain (outside the CDR3, taken from reference TRBV7-9 and TRBJ2-3): DTGVSQNPRHKITKRGQNVTFRCDPISEHNRLYWYRQTLGQGPEFLTYFQNEAQLEKSRLLSDRFSAERPKGSFSTLEIQRTEQGDSAMYLCASSHWDRGKDTQYFGPGTRLTVL.

Here the CDR3 reads CASRDPGGSQYF. CDR3 DNA: TGTGCCAGCAGAGACCCGGGGGGATCGCAGTACTTC. The rearrangement uses TRBV28 and TRBJ2-7; TRBD2 matches 7 bases. After removal of 6 bases from V and 9 bases from J, the junction contained 8 bases not matched to a gene. The CDR3 covers 12 residues. CDR1 and CDR2 from the germline V gene are MDHEN and SYDVKM.

V is TRBV10-3 and J is TRBJ1-2; no definite D call. CDR3 length: 14 residues. V was trimmed by 0 bases and J by 3 bases, leaving 8 bases between them. Germline V gives CDR1 ENHRY, CDR2 SYGVKD. CDR3 sequence reads: CAISESPGDYGYTF. CDR3 DNA: TGTGCCATCAGTGAGTCACCGGGTGACTATGGCTACACCTTC.

The chain is built from TRBV6-5 and TRBJ1-2, with 7 bases identical to TRBD1. V shed 0 bases, J shed 7 bases, and the junction held 5 bases outside the gene matches. The CDR3 has 14 amino acids. The germline V gene encodes CDR1 MNHEY and CDR2 SVGAGI. This CDR3 reads CASSYSGQASGYTF. The DNA of the CDR3 is TGTGCCAGCAGTTACTCCGGACAGGCCAGTGGCTACACCTTC.

This chain uses TRBV9 with TRBJ1-2; D might be TRBD1 (5 bases). The V gene lost 7 bases and the J gene lost 3 bases, with 10 bases spanning the gap. This CDR3 has 12 residues. Germline V gene data show CDR1 as SGDLS and CDR2 as YYNGEE. CDR3 sequence: CASWGGDYGYTF. CDR3 sequence (DNA): TGTGCCAGCTGGGGGGGAGACTATGGCTACACCTTC.

The rearrangement uses TRBV2 and TRBJ1-5, with 10 bases lining up with TRBD1. Trimming took 6 bases from V and 1 from J; bases not matched to a gene: 3. Germline V gene sequence: CDR1 SNHLY, CDR2 FYNNEI. There are 15 residues in the CDR3. The CDR3 DNA follows: TGTGCCAGCAGAGGACAGGGGGTGAGCAATCAGCCCCAGCATTTT. It encodes CASRGQGVSNQPQHF.

The sample holds one count of this clone. J is TRBJ2-3 and V is TRBV4-1; 8 bases fit TRBD2. The germline V gene encodes CDR1 MGHRA and CDR2 YSYEKL. The CDR3 is made up of 16 amino acids. Germline trimming cut 5 bases from V and 6 bases from J; bases unmatched to any gene: 13. CDR3 sequence: CASSSRTSISADTQYF. CDR3 sequence (DNA): TGCGCCAGCAGCAGCCGGACTAGCATCTCAGCGGATACGCAGTATTTT.

This clone occurred once. The chain has TRBV6-5 and TRBJ2-3; TRBD1 might be the D (6 bases). The CDR3 sequence is 14 residues long. The ends were cut back, 6 bases at V and 4 bases at J, with 14 bases in the middle. The V gene's germline CDR1 is MNHEY and CDR2 SVGAGI. The CDR3 DNA is TGTGCCAGCAGAGACTCCGGGACACCAGATACGCAGTATTTT. Translating it yields CASRDSGTPDTQYF.

For the CDR3, the DNA is TGTGCCAGCAGTTTACTTTCCTATAATTCACCCCTCCACTTT. Its translation is CASSLLSYNSPLHF. V and J are TRBV28 and TRBJ1-6; D unresolved. V lost 2 bases to trimming and J lost 1 base, with 3 bases between them. The CDR3 is 14 residues long. CDR1 is MDHEN, CDR2 SYDVKM, per germline.

The chain employs TRBV18 and TRBJ1-1, with 8 bases lining up with TRBD1. The CDR3 runs 16 residues. The germline V gene encodes CDR1 KGHSH and CDR2 LQKENI. V lost 4 bases and J lost 2; bases outside the gene matches: 9. DNA of the CDR3: TGTGCCAGCTCACATACTATGGACAGGGTCAACACTGAAGCTTTCTTT. Amino acid sequence: CASSHTMDRVNTEAFF.